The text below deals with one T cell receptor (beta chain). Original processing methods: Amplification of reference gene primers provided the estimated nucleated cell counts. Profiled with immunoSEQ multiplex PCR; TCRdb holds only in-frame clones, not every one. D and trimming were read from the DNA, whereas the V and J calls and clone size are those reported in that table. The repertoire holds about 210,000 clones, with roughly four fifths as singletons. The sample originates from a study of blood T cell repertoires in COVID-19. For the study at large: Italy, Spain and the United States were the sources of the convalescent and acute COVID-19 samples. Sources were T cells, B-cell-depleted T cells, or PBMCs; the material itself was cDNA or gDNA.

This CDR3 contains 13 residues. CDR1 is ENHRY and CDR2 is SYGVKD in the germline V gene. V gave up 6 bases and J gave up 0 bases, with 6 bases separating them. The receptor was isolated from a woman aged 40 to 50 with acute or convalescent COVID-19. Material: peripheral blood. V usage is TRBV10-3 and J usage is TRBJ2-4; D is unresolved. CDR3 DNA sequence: TGTGCCATCAGCCAGGTAGCCAAAAACATTCAGTACTTC. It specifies CAISQVAKNIQYF.